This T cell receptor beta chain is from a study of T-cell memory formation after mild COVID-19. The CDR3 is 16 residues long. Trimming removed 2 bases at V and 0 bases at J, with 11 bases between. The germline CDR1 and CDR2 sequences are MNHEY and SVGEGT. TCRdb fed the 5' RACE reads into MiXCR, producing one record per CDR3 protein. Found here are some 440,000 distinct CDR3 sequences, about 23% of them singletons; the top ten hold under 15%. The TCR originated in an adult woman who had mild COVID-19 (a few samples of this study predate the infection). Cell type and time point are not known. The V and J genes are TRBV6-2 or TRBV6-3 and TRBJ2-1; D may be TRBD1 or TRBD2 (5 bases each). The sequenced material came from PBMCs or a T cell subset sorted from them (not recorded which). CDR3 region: CASSYRAGSSYNEQFF. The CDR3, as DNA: TGTGCCAGCAGTTACCGGGCAGGGAGCTCCTACAATGAGCAGTTCTTC.